What follows are 13 T cell receptor beta chains derived from one specimen sequenced in a study of molecular identifiers for immune sequencing clone quantification. TCRdb ran MiXCR on the PCR reads and lists one entry per CDR3 protein. The profile shows over 550,000 distinct CDR3 sequences, 25% of them singletons. Sequenced material: naive CD8+ T cells from blood, with Jurkat cell RNA spiked in. Subset in this sample: FACS-sorted CD8+CD4-CCR7+CD45RA+ naive T cells. These TCRs come from a human donor in good health. Some libraries in this study had Jurkat cell RNA spiked in.

This clonotype came up many times. The chain carries TRBV7-2 and TRBJ2-3; D gene unclear. The V and J ends lost 1 base and 1 base respectively, with 6 bases between them. CDR1 is SGHTA, CDR2 FQGNSA, per germline. This CDR3 contains 14 residues. CDR3 in amino acids: CASSLDIRTDTQYF. CDR3 nucleotides: TGTGCCAGCAGCTTAGACATCCGCACAGATACGCAGTATTTT.

This clonotype occurred once. A much bigger clone sits one base away, suggesting this may be a read error. This chain connects TRBV3-1 to TRBJ2-3; tentatively, D is TRBD1 or TRBD2 (6 bases each). Germline V gene data show CDR1 as LGHDT and CDR2 as YNNKEL (reference sequence). There are 18 residues in the CDR3. The CDR3 region is CASSQEVKTWGAQDAQYF. In DNA form, the CDR3 reads TGTGCCAGCAGCCAAGAAGTTAAGACGTGGGGGGCCCAAGATGCGCAGTATTTT.

This clonotype has more than one count but fewer than ten. This chain connects TRBV20-1 to TRBJ2-7; 7 bases fit TRBD1. The V gene's germline CDR1 is DFQATT and CDR2 SNEGSKA (reference sequence). V lost 8 bases, J lost 0 bases, and 4 bases stayed unmatched. The CDR3 loop spans 12 amino acids. In nucleotides, the CDR3 is TGCAGTCTCAGGGGGAGCTCCTACGAGCAGTACTTC. Translation: CSLRGSSYEQYF.

As regards this clonotype: One base away lies a much larger clone, so this may be a sequencing read error. The chain joins TRBV6-2 or TRBV6-3 to TRBJ1-2, with TRBD1 identical over 7 bases. Germline V gives CDR1 MNHEY, CDR2 SVGEGT. The CDR3 spans 15 residues. CDR3 in amino acids: CTSSPQDRDSYGYTF. DNA of the CDR3: TGTACCAGCAGCCCACAAGACCGGGACAGCTATGGCTACACCTTC.

This clonotype was counted at least ten times. The rearrangement links TRBV6-6 to TRBJ2-3; D tentatively fits TRBD1 or TRBD2 (5 bases each). CDR1 MNHNY and CDR2 SVGAGI come from the germline V gene (reference sequence). V was shortened by 2 bases and J by 4 bases, with 10 bases between the two germline ends. The CDR3 spans 14 residues. CDR3 bases: TGTGCCAGCAGTTACGGGACCACGTCAGATACGCAGTATTTT. Translation gives CASSYGTTSDTQYF.

V usage is TRBV28 and J usage is TRBJ1-4, with D perhaps matching TRBD1 (5 bases). Between the trimmed V and J ends, which lost 1 base and 13 bases, there was a span of 10 bases. The CDR3 is 12 amino acids. Germline CDR1 and CDR2: MDHEN and SYDVKM. The CDR3 sequence is CASSLFGDRLFF. In DNA, the CDR3 is TGTGCCAGCAGTTTATTTGGAGACAGACTGTTTTTT.

This clonotype was recorded at least ten times. The chain has TRBV12-3 or TRBV12-4 and TRBJ1-6; D uncertain. The length of the CDR3 is 14 residues. Between the trimmed V and J ends, which lost 5 bases and 5 bases, there was a span of 10 bases. CDR3 sequence (DNA): TGTGCCAGCAGTGTGGGCGGACATAATTCACCCCTCCACTTT. This codes for CASSVGGHNSPLHF.

The gene calls are TRBV6-5 and TRBJ2-5; 8 bases fit TRBD1. V was clipped by 10 bases and J by 5 bases; unmatched bases: 9. From germline, CDR1 is MNHEY and CDR2 SVGAGI. The CDR3 covers 13 residues. CDR3 DNA: TGTGCCACATCGACAGGGGCGGTTGAGACCCAGTACTTC. Its translation is CATSTGAVETQYF.

This chain uses TRBV19 with TRBJ1-3, with a tentative D call TRBD1 (6 bases). This CDR3 is 15 amino acids long. V gave up 6 bases and J gave up 3 bases, with 15 bases separating them. CDR1 is LNHDA and CDR2 is SQIVND in the germline V gene (reference sequence). Written as DNA, the CDR3 is TGTGCCAGTAGAACAACCGGGACAAGTGGAAACACCATATATTTT. This sequence encodes CASRTTGTSGNTIYF.

V is TRBV19 and J is TRBJ1-3, with TRBD1 as a possible D gene (5 bases). This CDR3 is 15 amino acids long. Germline V gene lookup returns CDR1 LNHDA and CDR2 SQIVND (reference sequence). Deletions cut 7 bases from V and 0 bases from J, with 13 bases between. CDR3 sequence: CASTWTSSSGNTIYF. CDR3 coding DNA: TGTGCCAGTACTTGGACAAGCTCCTCTGGAAACACCATATATTTT.

V and J are TRBV12-3 or TRBV12-4 and TRBJ1-1, with no clear D. The CDR3 contains 14 residues. Deletions cut 4 bases from V and 4 bases from J, with 13 bases between. The CDR3: CASSSTEGGTEAFF. CDR3 nucleotides: TGTGCCAGCAGTTCGACCGAGGGCGGCACTGAAGCTTTCTTT.

This clonotype showed up just once. This may arise from a read error, as a much more abundant clone is one base away. The rearrangement links TRBV19 to TRBJ2-5; D unresolved. V was pared by 4 bases and J by 2 bases, with 11 bases between. The CDR3 contains 14 residues. Germline CDR1 LNHDA, CDR2 SQIVND (reference sequence). CDR3 in DNA: TGTGCCAGTAGTACACGCTGGGCGCAAGAGACCCAGTACTTC. Translating it yields CASSTRWAQETQYF. The variable domain in full, with the rest retrieved from reference TRBV19 and TRBJ2-5, is DGGITQSPKYLFRKEGQNVTLSCEQNLNHDAMYWYRQDPGQGLRLIYYSQIVNDFQKGDIAEGYSVSREKKESFPLTVTSAQKNPTAFYLCASSTRWAQETQYFGPGTRLLVL.

V usage is TRBV21-1 and J usage is TRBJ2-2; the table's D call of TRBD1 was not tested on the DNA. TRBV21-1 is tagged as a pseudogene. This CDR3 is 20 amino acids long. The CDR3 sequence is CASSKALSFSGTGATRELFF. CDR3 nucleotide sequence: TGTGCCAGCAGCAAAGCGCTTTCGTTTTCCGGGACAGGGGCGACCCGGGAGCTGTTTTTT.